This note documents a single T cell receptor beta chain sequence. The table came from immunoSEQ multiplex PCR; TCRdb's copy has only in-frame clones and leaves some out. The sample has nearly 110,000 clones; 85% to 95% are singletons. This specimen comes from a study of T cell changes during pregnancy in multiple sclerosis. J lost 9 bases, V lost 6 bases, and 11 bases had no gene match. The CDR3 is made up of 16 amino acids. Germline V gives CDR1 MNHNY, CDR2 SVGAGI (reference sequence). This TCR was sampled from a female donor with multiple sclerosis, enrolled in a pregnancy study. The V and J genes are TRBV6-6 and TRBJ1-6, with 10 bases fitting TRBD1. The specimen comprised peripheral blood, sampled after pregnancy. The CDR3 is CASRYTSGTGVSPLHF. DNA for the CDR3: TGTGCCAGCAGGTATACTTCCGGGACAGGGGTTTCACCCCTCCACTTT.